Below are 9 T cell receptor beta chains sequenced from a single sample in a study of human T cells and chemical hapten exposure. Noted time point: patch test 3, about 24 weeks after DPC sensitization. As to treatment: therapeutic diphenylcyclopropenone sensitization with weekly scalp DPC. Extraction of total RNA was performed on unfractionated whole blood. Via MiXCR, TCRdb re-called the RACE reads, giving one row per CDR3 protein. The table includes roughly 39,000 distinct CDR3 sequences, roughly 13% detected once. The sample consisted of whole blood, taken in connection with sensitization to the hapten diphenylcyclopropenone (DPC). Receptors originate from a woman in her thirties or forties with alopecia areata. Some clones in this sample may be carry-over from other donors' samples.

CDR3 coding DNA: TGTGCCAGCAGTTTTGCTGGGACGACTAATGAAAAACTGTTTTTT. Amino acid sequence: CASSFAGTTNEKLFF. The rearrangement joins TRBV28 to TRBJ1-4; the D gene is possibly TRBD1 (5 bases). Per germline, CDR1 MDHEN and CDR2 SYDVKM. The CDR3 has 15 amino acids. Trimming shortened V by 3 bases and J by 2 bases, and 10 bases separated the two germline ends.

In the case of this clonotype: A much larger clone lies a single base off, so this may be a read error. V and J are TRBV18 and TRBJ2-7, with D uncertain. V lost 2 bases, J lost 3 bases, and 11 bases lay in between. The CDR3 is 14 residues long. Germline CDR1 and CDR2: KGHSH and LQKENI. The CDR3 bases are TGTGCCAGCTCACCAGATAGTGTGTGCTACGAGCAGTACTTC. It is translated as CASSPDSVCYEQYF.

This clonotype was observed many times. Written as DNA, the CDR3 is TGTGCCAGCAGTGAGACTGCCGGGACAGGGGAAGATGAGCAGTTCTTC. Amino acid sequence: CASSETAGTGEDEQFF. The gene calls are TRBV6-4 and TRBJ2-1, with 10 bases matching TRBD1. V was clipped by 3 bases and J by 8 bases; unmatched bases: 10. The CDR3 totals 16 residues. Germline values: CDR1 MRHNA, CDR2 SNTAGT.

In this sample, this clonotype turned up many times. The chain carries TRBV7-9 and TRBJ2-3; maybe TRBD2 (6 bases). CDR3 length equals 13 residues. Germline V gives CDR1 SEHNR, CDR2 FQNEAQ (reference sequence). V was clipped by 1 base and J by 5 bases, with 7 bases between them. The CDR3 DNA reads TGTGCCAGCAGCTTAGGCGGGAAAGATACGCAGTATTTT. The encoded protein is CASSLGGKDTQYF.

This clonotype showed up many times. V and J are TRBV12-3 or TRBV12-4 and TRBJ1-1; D unclear. Deletions cut 4 bases from V and 1 base from J, with 10 bases between. This CDR3 spans 14 amino acids. The CDR3 here is CASSSRTANTEAFF. The CDR3 region has the DNA TGTGCCAGCAGTTCCCGGACGGCGAACACTGAAGCTTTCTTT.

This clonotype was observed at least ten times. This sequence joins TRBV6-5 and TRBJ2-5; D remains unclear. V lost 5 bases and J lost 2, with 15 bases in between. The CDR3 is 15 amino acids. Germline V gene lookup returns CDR1 MNHEY and CDR2 SVGAGI. The CDR3 DNA reads as TGTGCCAGCAGTCGTCGGGCGTTAGGGCAAGAGACCCAGTACTTC. Translating gives CASSRRALGQETQYF.

This clonotype occurred a few times. This CDR3 is CASSLILAGGLEQYF. The CDR3 DNA is TGCGCCAGCAGCCTCATACTAGCGGGAGGACTCGAGCAGTACTTC. V usage is TRBV4-1 and J usage is TRBJ2-7, with TRBD2 matching over 12 bases. The CDR3 runs to 15 residues. The germline V gene encodes CDR1 MGHRA and CDR2 YSYEKL. The trim removed 4 bases at V and 6 bases at J, leaving 7 bases unmatched.

This clonotype occurred many times. A junction boundary mismatches the germline segment, possibly from a read error. The chain couples TRBV7-7 to TRBJ2-1; possibly TRBD1 or TRBD2 for D (6 bases each). CDR1 and CDR2 (germline): SSHAT, FNYEAQ (reference sequence). The CDR3 is 13 residues long. The DNA for the CDR3 is TGTGCTAGCAGCTTAGCCAGGGGAGGTGAGCAGTTCTTC. Its translation is CASSLARGGEQFF. The full variable domain, in which reference TRBV7-7 and TRBJ2-1 provide the parts outside the CDR3, is GAGVSQSPRYKVTKRGQDVTLRCDPISSHATLYWYQQALGQGPEFLTYFNYEAQPDKSGLPSDRFSAERPEGSISTLTIQRTEQRDSAMYRCASSLARGGEQFFGPGTRLTVL.

This clonotype turned up a few times. The rearrangement links TRBV20-1 to TRBJ2-7; D is perhaps TRBD2 (6 bases). The CDR3 is 16 residues long. Germline V lookup: CDR1 DFQATT, CDR2 SNEGSKA (reference sequence). V was pared by 5 bases and J by 3 bases, with 23 bases between. The CDR3 nucleotides read TGCAGTGCTTACCCCGCGCGTGGACGGGAGTTCTACGAGCAGTACTTC. It is translated as CSAYPARGREFYEQYF.